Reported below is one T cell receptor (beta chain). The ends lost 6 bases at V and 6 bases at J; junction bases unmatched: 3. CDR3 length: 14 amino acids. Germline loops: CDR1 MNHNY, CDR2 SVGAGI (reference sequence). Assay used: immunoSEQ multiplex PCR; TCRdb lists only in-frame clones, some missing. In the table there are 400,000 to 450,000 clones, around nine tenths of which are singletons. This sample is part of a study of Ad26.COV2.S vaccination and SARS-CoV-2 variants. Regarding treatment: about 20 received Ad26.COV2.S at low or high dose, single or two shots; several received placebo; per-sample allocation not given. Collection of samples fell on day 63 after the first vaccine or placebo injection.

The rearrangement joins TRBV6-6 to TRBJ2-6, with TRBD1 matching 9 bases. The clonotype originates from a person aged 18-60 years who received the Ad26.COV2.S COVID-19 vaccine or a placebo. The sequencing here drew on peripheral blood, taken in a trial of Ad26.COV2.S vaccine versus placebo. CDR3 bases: TGTGCCAGCAGCGGACAGGGGTTGGCCAACGTCCTGACTTTC. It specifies CASSGQGLANVLTF.